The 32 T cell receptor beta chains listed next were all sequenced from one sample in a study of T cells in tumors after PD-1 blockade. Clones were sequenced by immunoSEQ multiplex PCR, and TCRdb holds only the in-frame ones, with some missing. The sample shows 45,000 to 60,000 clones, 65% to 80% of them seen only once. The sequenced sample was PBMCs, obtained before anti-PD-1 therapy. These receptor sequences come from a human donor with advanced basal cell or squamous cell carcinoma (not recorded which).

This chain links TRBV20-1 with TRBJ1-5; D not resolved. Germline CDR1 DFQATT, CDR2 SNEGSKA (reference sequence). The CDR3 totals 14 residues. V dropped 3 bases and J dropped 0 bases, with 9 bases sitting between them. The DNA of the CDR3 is TGCAGTGCTAGTTCTGCCTATAGCAATCAGCCCCAGCATTTT. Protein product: CSASSAYSNQPQHF.

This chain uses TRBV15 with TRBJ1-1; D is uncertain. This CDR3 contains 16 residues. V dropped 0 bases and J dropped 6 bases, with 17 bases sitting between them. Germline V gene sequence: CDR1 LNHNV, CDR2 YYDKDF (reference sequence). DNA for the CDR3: TGTGCCACCAGCAGAGATGTTGCGGGGTGGGTTTCTGAAGCTTTCTTT. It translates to CATSRDVAGWVSEAFF.

The CDR3 DNA is TGTGCCTCCGCCCGGGGACAGTATAATTCACCCCTCCACTTT. It specifies CASARGQYNSPLHF. The V gene is TRBV19, the J gene TRBJ1-6; 7 bases are a match to TRBD1. CDR3 length equals 14 residues. Germline loops: CDR1 LNHDA, CDR2 SQIVND (reference sequence). J was trimmed by 4 bases and V by 11 bases; bases with no gene match: 8.

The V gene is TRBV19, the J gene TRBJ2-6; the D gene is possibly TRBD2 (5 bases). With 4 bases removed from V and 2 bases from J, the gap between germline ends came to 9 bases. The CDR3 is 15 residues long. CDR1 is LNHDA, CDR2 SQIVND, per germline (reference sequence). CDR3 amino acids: CASSRVGAGANVLTF. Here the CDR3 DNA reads TGTGCCAGTAGTAGGGTCGGGGCTGGGGCCAACGTCCTGACTTTC.

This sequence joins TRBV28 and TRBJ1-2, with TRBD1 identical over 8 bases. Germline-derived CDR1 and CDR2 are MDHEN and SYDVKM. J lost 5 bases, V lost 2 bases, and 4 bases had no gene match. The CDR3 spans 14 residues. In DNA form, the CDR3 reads TGTGCCAGCAGTTTACAGCAGGGGGCTTATGGCTACACCTTC. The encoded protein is CASSLQQGAYGYTF.

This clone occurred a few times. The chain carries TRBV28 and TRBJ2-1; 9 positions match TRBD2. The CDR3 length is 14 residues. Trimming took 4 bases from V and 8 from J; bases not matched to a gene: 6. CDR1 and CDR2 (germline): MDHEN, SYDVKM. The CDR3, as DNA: TGTGCCAGCAGTTCGGGCGGGAGGGCTGATGAGCAGTTCTTC. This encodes CASSSGGRADEQFF.

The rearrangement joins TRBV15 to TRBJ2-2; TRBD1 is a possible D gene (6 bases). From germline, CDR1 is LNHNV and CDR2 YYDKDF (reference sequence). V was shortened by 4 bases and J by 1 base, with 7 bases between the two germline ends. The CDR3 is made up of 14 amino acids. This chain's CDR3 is CATSTGQNTGELFF. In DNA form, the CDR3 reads TGTGCCACCAGCACGGGACAGAACACCGGGGAGCTGTTTTTT. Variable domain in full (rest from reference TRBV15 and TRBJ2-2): DAMVIQNPRYQVTQFGKPVTLSCSQTLNHNVMYWYQQKSSQAPKLLFHYYDKDFNNEADTPDNFQSRRPNTSFCFLDIRSPGLGDTAMYLCATSTGQNTGELFFGEGSRLTVL.

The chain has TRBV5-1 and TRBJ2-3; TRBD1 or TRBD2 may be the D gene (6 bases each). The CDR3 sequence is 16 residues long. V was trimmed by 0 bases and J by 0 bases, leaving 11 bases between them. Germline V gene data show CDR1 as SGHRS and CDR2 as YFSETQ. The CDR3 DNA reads TGCGCCAGCAGCTTGGGGGGGGCGGCCAGCACAGATACGCAGTATTTT. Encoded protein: CASSLGGAASTDTQYF.

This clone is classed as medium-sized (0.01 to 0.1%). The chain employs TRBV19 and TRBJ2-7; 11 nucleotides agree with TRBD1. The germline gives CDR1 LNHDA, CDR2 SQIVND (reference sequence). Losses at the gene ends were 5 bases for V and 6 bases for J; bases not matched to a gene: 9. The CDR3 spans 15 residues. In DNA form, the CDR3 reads TGTGCCAGTAGTGGTGACGGGACAGGGGGATTCGAGCAGTACTTC. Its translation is CASSGDGTGGFEQYF.

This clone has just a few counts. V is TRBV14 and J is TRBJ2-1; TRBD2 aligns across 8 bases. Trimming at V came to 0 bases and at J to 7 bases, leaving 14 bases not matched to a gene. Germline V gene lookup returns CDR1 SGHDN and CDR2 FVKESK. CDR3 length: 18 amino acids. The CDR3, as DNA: TGTGCCAGCAGCCAAGATGCCTGGGCGAGCGGGAGACCTAATGAGCAGTTCTTC. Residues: CASSQDAWASGRPNEQFF. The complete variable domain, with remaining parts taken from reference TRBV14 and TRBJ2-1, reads EAGVTQFPSHSVIEKGQTVTLRCDPISGHDNLYWYRRVMGKEIKFLLHFVKESKQDESGMPNNRFLAERTGGTYSTLKVQPAELEDSGVYFCASSQDAWASGRPNEQFFGPGTRLTVL.

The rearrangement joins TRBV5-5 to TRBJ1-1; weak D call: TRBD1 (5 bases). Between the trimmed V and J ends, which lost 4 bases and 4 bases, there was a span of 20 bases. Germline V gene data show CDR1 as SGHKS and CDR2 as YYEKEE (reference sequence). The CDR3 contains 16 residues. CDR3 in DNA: TGTGCCAGCAGCCTTGGGGCGGGGAGCCGGTCCACTGAAGCTTTCTTT. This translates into CASSLGAGSRSTEAFF.

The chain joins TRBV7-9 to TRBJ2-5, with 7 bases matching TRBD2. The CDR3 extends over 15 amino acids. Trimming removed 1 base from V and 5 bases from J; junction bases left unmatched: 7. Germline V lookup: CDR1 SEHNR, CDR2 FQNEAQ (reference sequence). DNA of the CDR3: TGTGCCAGCAGCTTAGGGGGAGGGCCTGGGGAGACCCAGTACTTC. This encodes CASSLGGGPGETQYF.

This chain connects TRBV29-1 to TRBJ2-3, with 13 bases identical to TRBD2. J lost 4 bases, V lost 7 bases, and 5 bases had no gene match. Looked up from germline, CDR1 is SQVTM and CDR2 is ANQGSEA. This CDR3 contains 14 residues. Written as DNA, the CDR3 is TGCAGCGCGACTAGCGGGGGGAGTCCAGATACGCAGTATTTT. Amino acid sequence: CSATSGGSPDTQYF.

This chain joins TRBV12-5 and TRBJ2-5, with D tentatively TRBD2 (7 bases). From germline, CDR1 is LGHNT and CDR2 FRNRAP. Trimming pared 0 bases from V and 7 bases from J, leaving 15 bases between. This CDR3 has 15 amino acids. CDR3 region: CASGLVLGGVGTQYF. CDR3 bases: TGTGCTAGTGGTTTGGTACTAGGGGGGGTCGGGACCCAGTACTTC.

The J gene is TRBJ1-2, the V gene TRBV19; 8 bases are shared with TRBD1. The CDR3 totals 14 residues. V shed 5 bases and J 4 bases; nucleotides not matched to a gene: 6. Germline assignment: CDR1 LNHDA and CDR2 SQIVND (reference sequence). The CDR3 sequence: CASSSQGGVYGYTF. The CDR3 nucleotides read TGTGCCAGTAGTTCACAGGGGGGAGTCTATGGCTACACCTTC.

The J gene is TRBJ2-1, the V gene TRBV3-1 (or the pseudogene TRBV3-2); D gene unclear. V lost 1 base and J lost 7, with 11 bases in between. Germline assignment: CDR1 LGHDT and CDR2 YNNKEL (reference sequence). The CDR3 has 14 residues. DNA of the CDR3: TGTGCCAGCAGCCAAGTAGTTAGGGCAAATGAGCAGTTCTTC. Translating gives CASSQVVRANEQFF.

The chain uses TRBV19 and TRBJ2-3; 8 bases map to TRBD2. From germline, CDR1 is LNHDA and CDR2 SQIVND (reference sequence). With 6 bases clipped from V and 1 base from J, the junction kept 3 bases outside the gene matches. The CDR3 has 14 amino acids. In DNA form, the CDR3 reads TGTGCCAGTAGGAGAGCGGGGGGCACAGATACGCAGTATTTT. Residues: CASRRAGGTDTQYF. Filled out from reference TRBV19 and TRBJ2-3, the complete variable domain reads DGGITQSPKYLFRKEGQNVTLSCEQNLNHDAMYWYRQDPGQGLRLIYYSQIVNDFQKGDIAEGYSVSREKKESFPLTVTSAQKNPTAFYLCASRRAGGTDTQYFGPGTRLTVL.

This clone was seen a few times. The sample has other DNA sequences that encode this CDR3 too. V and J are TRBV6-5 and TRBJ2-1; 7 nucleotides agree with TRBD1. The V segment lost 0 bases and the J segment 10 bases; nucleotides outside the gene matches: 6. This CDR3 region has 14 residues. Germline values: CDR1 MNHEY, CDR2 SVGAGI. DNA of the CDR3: TGTGCCAGCAGTTACTCGATACGACAGGGCGAGCAGTTCTTC. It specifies CASSYSIRQGEQFF.

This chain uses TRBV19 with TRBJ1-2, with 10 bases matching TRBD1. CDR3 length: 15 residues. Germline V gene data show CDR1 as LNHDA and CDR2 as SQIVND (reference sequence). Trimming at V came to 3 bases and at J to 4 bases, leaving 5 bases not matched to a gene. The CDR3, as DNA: TGTGCCAGTAGTATGGACAGGGGGGATCGCTATGGCTACACCTTC. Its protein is CASSMDRGDRYGYTF.

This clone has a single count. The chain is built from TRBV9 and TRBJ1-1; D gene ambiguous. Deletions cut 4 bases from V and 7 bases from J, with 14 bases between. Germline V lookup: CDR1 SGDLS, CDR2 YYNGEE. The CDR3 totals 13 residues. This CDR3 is CASSTYDGNEAFF. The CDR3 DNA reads TGTGCCAGCAGCACATACGACGGGAATGAAGCTTTCTTT.

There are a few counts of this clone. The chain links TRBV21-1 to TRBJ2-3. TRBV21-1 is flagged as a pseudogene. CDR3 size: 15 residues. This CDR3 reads CASSTPPWCTDTQYF. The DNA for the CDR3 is TGTGCCAGCAGCACTCCTCCCTGGTGCACAGATACGCAGTATTTT.

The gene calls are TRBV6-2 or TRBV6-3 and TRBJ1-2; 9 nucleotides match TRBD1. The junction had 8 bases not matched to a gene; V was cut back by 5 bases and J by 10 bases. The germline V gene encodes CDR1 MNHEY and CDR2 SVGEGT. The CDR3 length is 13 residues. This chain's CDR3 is CASSRRTGEIYTF. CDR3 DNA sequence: TGTGCCAGCAGTCGCAGGACAGGGGAGATCTACACCTTC.

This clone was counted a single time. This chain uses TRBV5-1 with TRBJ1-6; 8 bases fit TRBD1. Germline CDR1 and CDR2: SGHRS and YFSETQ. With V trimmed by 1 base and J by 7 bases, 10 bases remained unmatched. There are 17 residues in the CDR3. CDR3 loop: CASSLLGTGGLNSPLHF. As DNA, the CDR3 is TGCGCCAGCAGCTTGCTAGGGACAGGAGGACTAAATTCACCCCTCCACTTT.

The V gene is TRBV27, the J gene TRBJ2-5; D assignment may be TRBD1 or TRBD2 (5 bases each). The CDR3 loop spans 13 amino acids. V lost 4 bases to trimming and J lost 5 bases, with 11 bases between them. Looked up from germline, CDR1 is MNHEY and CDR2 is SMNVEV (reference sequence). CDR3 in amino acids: CASSSGPEETQYF. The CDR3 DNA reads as TGTGCCAGCAGTTCGGGACCGGAGGAGACCCAGTACTTC.

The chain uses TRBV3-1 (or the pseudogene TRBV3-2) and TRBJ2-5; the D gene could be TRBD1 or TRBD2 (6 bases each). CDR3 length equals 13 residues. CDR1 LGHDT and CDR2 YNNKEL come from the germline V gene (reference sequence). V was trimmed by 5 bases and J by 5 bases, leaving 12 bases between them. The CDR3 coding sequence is TGTGCCAGCAGCGATGGGGGGCCGGAGACCCAGTACTTC. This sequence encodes CASSDGGPETQYF.

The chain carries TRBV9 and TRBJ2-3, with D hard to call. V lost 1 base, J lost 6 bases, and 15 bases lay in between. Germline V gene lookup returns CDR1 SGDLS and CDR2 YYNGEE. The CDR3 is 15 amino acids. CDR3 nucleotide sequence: TGTGCCAGCAGCGTACAGTCCGCGTCATTCGATACGCAGTATTTT. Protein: CASSVQSASFDTQYF.

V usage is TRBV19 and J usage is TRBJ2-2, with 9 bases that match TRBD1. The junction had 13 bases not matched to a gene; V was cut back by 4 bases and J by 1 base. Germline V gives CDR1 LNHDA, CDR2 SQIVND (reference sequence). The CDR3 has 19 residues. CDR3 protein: CASSNPNTWDRENTGELFF. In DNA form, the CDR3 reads TGTGCCAGTAGTAATCCAAATACGTGGGACAGGGAGAACACCGGGGAGCTGTTTTTT.

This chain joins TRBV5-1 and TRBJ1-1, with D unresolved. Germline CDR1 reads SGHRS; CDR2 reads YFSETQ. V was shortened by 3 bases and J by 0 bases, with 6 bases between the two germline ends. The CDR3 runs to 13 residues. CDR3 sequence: CASSWQMNTEAFF. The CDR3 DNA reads TGCGCCAGCAGCTGGCAGATGAACACTGAAGCTTTCTTT.

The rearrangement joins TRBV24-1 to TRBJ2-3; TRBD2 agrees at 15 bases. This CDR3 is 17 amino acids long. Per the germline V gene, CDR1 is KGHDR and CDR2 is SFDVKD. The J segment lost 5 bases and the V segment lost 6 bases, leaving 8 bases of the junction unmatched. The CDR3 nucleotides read TGTGCCACCAGTAGGACTAGCGGGGGGGCTTGGTTAGATACGCAGTATTTT. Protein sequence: CATSRTSGGAWLDTQYF.

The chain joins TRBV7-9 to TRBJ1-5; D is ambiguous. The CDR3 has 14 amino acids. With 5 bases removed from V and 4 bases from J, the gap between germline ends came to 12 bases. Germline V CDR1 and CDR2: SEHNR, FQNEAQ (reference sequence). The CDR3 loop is CASSPDLANQPQHF. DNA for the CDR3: TGTGCCAGCAGCCCGGATTTGGCGAATCAGCCCCAGCATTTT.

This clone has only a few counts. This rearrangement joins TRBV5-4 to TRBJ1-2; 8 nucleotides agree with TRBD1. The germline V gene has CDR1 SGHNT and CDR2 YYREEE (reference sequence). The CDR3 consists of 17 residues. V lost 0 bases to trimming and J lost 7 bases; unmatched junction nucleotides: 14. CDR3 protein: CASSLGGTGADPAGYTF. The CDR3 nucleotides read TGTGCCAGCAGCTTGGGCGGGACAGGTGCCGACCCAGCTGGCTACACCTTC.

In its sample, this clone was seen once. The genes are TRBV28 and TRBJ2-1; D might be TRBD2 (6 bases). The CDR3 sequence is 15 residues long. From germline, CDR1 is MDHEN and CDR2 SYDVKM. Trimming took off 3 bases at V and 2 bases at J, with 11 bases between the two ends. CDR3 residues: CASSFGGIAYNEQFF. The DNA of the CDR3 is TGTGCCAGCAGTTTCGGGGGTATCGCCTACAATGAGCAGTTCTTC.